Listed here are 10 T cell receptor beta chains from one sample, sequenced in a study of blood T cell repertoires in COVID-19. Sequencing used immunoSEQ multiplex PCR; TCRdb keeps in-frame clones, though not all of them. This sample has 150,000 to 200,000 clones, with about nine tenths found just once. Sequences were obtained from PBMCs or T cells enriched from blood (not recorded which). The receptor set was obtained from a woman aged 18-30 years who had recovered from COVID-19.

The J gene is TRBJ1-5, the V gene TRBV4-1, with TRBD1 matching 8 bases. The CDR3 consists of 16 residues. CDR1 and CDR2 from the germline V gene are MGHRA and YSYEKL. V gave up 4 bases and J gave up 4 bases; unmatched junction bases: 9. The CDR3 reads CASSPAPGTGNQPQHF. The CDR3 DNA sequence: TGCGCCAGCAGCCCAGCCCCAGGGACAGGAAATCAGCCCCAGCATTTT.

DNA of the CDR3: TGCGCCAGCAGAAGTGGTGTGGCAGGGGCTGAAGCTTTCTTT. Its protein product is CASRSGVAGAEAFF. The gene calls are TRBV5-1 and TRBJ1-1, with D tentatively TRBD1 (6 bases). The CDR3 runs 14 residues. The germline V gene has CDR1 SGHRS and CDR2 YFSETQ. Deletions cut 5 bases from V and 6 bases from J, with 17 bases between.

The chain has TRBV11-3 and TRBJ1-5, with a possible D match to TRBD1 (5 bases). Germline V gene lookup returns CDR1 SGHNT and CDR2 YENEEA. Trimming took 2 bases from V and 6 from J, leaving 14 bases between them. The CDR3 runs to 15 residues. CDR3 sequence reads: CASSLTRAGPQPQHF. The DNA for the CDR3 is TGTGCCAGCAGCTTAACCAGGGCAGGGCCTCAGCCCCAGCATTTT.

The J gene is TRBJ1-1, the V gene TRBV2, with 7 bases fitting TRBD1. V dropped 7 bases and J dropped 0; count of bases not matched to a gene: 5. Germline loops: CDR1 SNHLY, CDR2 FYNNEI. This CDR3 spans 14 amino acids. CDR3 amino acids: CASKYRGVNTEAFF. The CDR3 bases are TGTGCCAGCAAATACAGGGGAGTGAACACTGAAGCTTTCTTT.

The V gene is TRBV2, the J gene TRBJ2-7, with 10 bases identical to TRBD2. Trimming took 2 bases from V and 2 from J; bases not matched to a gene: 6. The CDR3 is 16 amino acids. Per the germline V gene, CDR1 is SNHLY and CDR2 is FYNNEI. In DNA form, the CDR3 reads TGTGCCAGCAGTGAATCCAGAGCGGGAGGGACCTACGAGCAGTACTTC. This encodes CASSESRAGGTYEQYF.

This chain joins TRBV4-1 and TRBJ2-7; no firm D call. The CDR3 length is 13 residues. V was cut by 1 base and J by 1 base, with 5 bases left in between. Germline V gene sequence: CDR1 MGHRA, CDR2 YSYEKL. In DNA form, the CDR3 reads TGCGCCAGCAGCCAAGGTCTATCCTACGAGCAGTACTTC. It specifies CASSQGLSYEQYF.

The genes are TRBV3-1 (or the pseudogene TRBV3-2) and TRBJ1-1; D is perhaps TRBD1 (6 bases). The CDR3 sequence is 14 residues long. Between the trimmed V and J ends, which lost 3 bases and 3 bases, there was a span of 11 bases. CDR1 is LGHDT, CDR2 YNNKEL, per germline (reference sequence). CDR3 DNA sequence: TGTGCCAGCAGCCAGGGGGCGCCGGACACTGAAGCTTTCTTT. Encoded protein: CASSQGAPDTEAFF.

V and J are TRBV9 and TRBJ2-7, with D tentatively TRBD2 (6 bases). The V gene's germline CDR1 is SGDLS and CDR2 YYNGEE. Trimming cost V 2 bases and J 2 bases, with 14 bases left between them. The CDR3 consists of 15 residues. The CDR3 sequence: CASSVHAGTTYEQYF. DNA for the CDR3: TGTGCCAGCAGCGTCCATGCGGGGACCACCTACGAGCAGTACTTC. The full variable domain, rest sourced from reference TRBV9 and TRBJ2-7, is DSGVTQTPKHLITATGQRVTLRCSPRSGDLSVYWYQQSLDQGLQFLIQYYNGEERAKGNILERFSAQQFPDLHSELNLSSLELGDSALYFCASSVHAGTTYEQYFGPGTRLTVT.

The chain joins TRBV6-1 to TRBJ2-5, with a tentative D call TRBD1 (6 bases). The CDR3 is 13 residues long. Trimming took 0 bases from V and 5 from J, leaving 7 bases between them. The germline V gene has CDR1 MNHNS and CDR2 SASEGT. CDR3 protein: CASSEAGGETQYF. The CDR3 DNA follows: TGTGCCAGCAGTGAAGCAGGGGGTGAGACCCAGTACTTC.

The chain couples TRBV10-3 to TRBJ1-3, with D tentatively TRBD1 (6 bases). Germline V gives CDR1 ENHRY, CDR2 SYGVKD. V lost 0 bases, J lost 0 bases, and 12 bases lay in between. The length of the CDR3 is 17 residues. This chain's CDR3 is CAISESPTGLSGNTIYF. In DNA form, the CDR3 reads TGTGCCATCAGTGAGTCCCCGACAGGCCTCTCTGGAAACACCATATATTTT.